What follows are 11 T cell receptor beta chains derived from one specimen sequenced in a study of glioma-infiltrating T cells. TCR alpha and beta CDR3 regions were amplified from RNA using iRepertoire nested multiplex PCR. TCRdb reanalysed the multiplex PCR reads using MiXCR and keeps one entry per CDR3 protein. Of approximately 120,000 distinct CDR3 sequences listed, 20% to 25% are singletons. Sequencing was done on a sample of glioma tissue, nonneoplastic brain tissue, or PBMCs (not recorded which). These receptors were obtained from a human donor with low-grade glioma or glioblastoma, undergoing nonglioma brain surgery, or in good health (not recorded which).

This clonotype was picked up many times. This chain joins TRBV7-9 and TRBJ1-6; D is perhaps TRBD1 (5 bases). The CDR3 covers 16 residues. V lost 1 base, J lost 5 bases, and 12 bases lay in between. The germline gives CDR1 SEHNR, CDR2 FQNEAQ (reference sequence). DNA for the CDR3: TGTGCCAGCAGCTTAGATCGTCGACAGAATAATTCACCCCTCCACTTT. This codes for CASSLDRRQNNSPLHF.

As concerns this clonotype: Just one base apart from a much larger clone, this may be a read error. The rearrangement uses TRBV19 and TRBJ2-1, with 12 nucleotides matching TRBD2. The CDR3 extends over 16 amino acids. Per the germline V gene, CDR1 is LNHDA and CDR2 is SQIVND (reference sequence). CDR3 DNA sequence: TGTGCCATTAGTATCCTGCGGACTAGCGGGAAAGATGGTCAGTTCTTC. It yields the protein CAISILRTSGKDGQFF.

This clonotype showed up many times. The chain joins TRBV6-1 to TRBJ1-3; no reliable D call. The V and J ends lost 6 bases and 4 bases respectively, with 7 bases between them. This CDR3 has 12 amino acids. Germline V lookup: CDR1 MNHNS, CDR2 SASEGT. The CDR3 region is CASRGDGNTIYF. CDR3 bases: TGTGCCAGCAGGGGCGACGGAAACACCATATATTTT.

The table lists this clonotype with many counts. This chain's CDR3 is CASSYFFTDRVADTQYF. CDR3 sequence (DNA): TGTGCCAGCAGTTACTTTTTCACGGACAGGGTTGCAGATACGCAGTATTTT. The J gene is TRBJ2-3, the V gene TRBV6-6; TRBD1 matches 8 bases. This CDR3 comprises 17 residues. CDR1 and CDR2 (germline): MNHNY, SVGAGI (reference sequence). Trimming at V came to 1 base and at J to 4 bases, leaving 10 bases not matched to a gene.

This clonotype was seen a handful of times. The chain has TRBV9 and TRBJ1-1; D gene ambiguous. The CDR3 runs to 16 residues. V dropped 0 bases and J dropped 0 bases, with 12 bases sitting between them. Germline lookup yields CDR1 SGDLS and CDR2 YYNGEE. CDR3 amino acids: CASSVANGILNTEAFF. The CDR3 DNA is TGTGCCAGCAGCGTAGCGAATGGGATACTGAACACTGAAGCTTTCTTT.

As regards this clonotype: A clone one base away is much larger, so this may be a read error. The chain has TRBV20-1 and TRBJ1-5, with D uncertain. The CDR3 spans 13 residues. From germline, CDR1 is DFQATT and CDR2 SNEGSKA (reference sequence). The CDR3 is CSASTAGNQHQHF. The CDR3, as DNA: TGCAGTGCTAGTACAGCGGGAAATCAGCACCAGCATTTT.

For this clonotype: It may be a read error: a sequence one base away is much more abundant. V usage is TRBV4-2 and J usage is TRBJ1-5; D is undetermined. Germline V gene data show CDR1 as LGHNA and CDR2 as YNFKEQ. CDR3 length: 16 amino acids. V was clipped by 2 bases and J by 6 bases, with 17 bases between them. This CDR3 is CASSQTLRGGGQPQHF. In nucleotides, the CDR3 is TGTGCCAGCAGCCAAACCCTCCGGGGTGGCGGTCAGCCCCAGCATTTT.

A word on this clonotype: A much larger clone differs from this one at a single base, so this may be a read error. This rearrangement joins TRBV3-1 to TRBJ2-3; 12 bases agree with TRBD2. The CDR3 contains 17 residues. The germline gives CDR1 LGHDT, CDR2 YNNKEL (reference sequence). The CDR3 DNA reads as TGTGCCAGCAGCCAAATAGGGACTAGCGGGTTCACAGATACGAAGTATTTT. It codes for CASSQIGTSGFTDTKYF.

The V gene is TRBV10-3, the J gene TRBJ1-2; 7 bases fit TRBD1. Trimming cost V 3 bases and J 3 bases; bases outside gene matches: 10. This CDR3 is 16 amino acids long. Germline loops: CDR1 ENHRY, CDR2 SYGVKD. This chain's CDR3 is CAISEAVDREYYGYTF. The CDR3 DNA follows: TGTGCCATCAGTGAAGCGGTTGACAGGGAGTACTATGGCTACACCTTC.

Details on this clonotype: The junction and the germline gene differ at one end; a read error may be behind it. This chain links TRBV3-1 with TRBJ2-2; D not certain. Germline V lookup: CDR1 LGHDT, CDR2 YNNKEL (reference sequence). This CDR3 has 15 residues. This CDR3 reads CASRQGPAYTGELFF. The CDR3 bases are TGTGCCAGCAGACAAGGTCCAGCATACACCGGGGAGCTGTTTTTT. Full variable domain (outside the CDR3, taken from reference TRBV3-1 and TRBJ2-2): DTAVSQTPKYLVTQMGNDKSIKCEQNLGHDTMYWYKQDSKKFLKIMFSYNNKELIINETVPNRFSPKSPDKAHLNLHINSLELGDSAVYFCASRQGPAYTGELFFGEGSRLTVL.

As to this clonotype: A much larger clone sits a single nucleotide away, making a read error possible. V is TRBV6-2 or TRBV6-3 and J is TRBJ2-7, with D maybe TRBD1 (8 bases). The CDR3 sequence is 15 residues long. Trimming removed 7 bases at V and 2 bases at J, with 18 bases between. Per the germline V gene, CDR1 is MNHEY and CDR2 is SVGEGT. This CDR3 is CASKREAGGPYEQYF. The CDR3 bases are TGTGCCAGCAAACGGGAGGCAGGGGGCCCCTACGAGCAGTACTTC.